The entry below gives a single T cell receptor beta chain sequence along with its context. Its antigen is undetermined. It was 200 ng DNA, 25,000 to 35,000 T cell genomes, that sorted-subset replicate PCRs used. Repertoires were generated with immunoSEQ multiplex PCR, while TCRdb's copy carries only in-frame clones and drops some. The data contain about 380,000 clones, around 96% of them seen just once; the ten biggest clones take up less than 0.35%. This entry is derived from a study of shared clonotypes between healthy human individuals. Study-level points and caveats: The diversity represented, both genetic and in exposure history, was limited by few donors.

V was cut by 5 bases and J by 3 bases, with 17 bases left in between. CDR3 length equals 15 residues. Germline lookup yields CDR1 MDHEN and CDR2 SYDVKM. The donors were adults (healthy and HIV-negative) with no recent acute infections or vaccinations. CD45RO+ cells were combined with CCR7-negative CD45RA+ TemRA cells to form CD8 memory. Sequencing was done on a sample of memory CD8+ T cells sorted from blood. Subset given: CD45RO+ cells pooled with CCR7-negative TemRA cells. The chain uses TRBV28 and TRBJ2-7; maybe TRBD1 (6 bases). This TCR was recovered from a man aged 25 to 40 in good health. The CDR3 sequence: CASSIPQLQGYEQYF. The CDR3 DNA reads TGTGCCAGCAGTATCCCTCAACTACAGGGCTACGAGCAGTACTTC.